Shown below are 27 T cell receptor beta chains from a single sample sequenced in a study of blood T cell repertoires in COVID-19. Repertoires were generated with immunoSEQ multiplex PCR, while TCRdb's copy carries only in-frame clones and drops some. In the table there are around 100,000 clones, roughly four fifths of which are singletons. Material: peripheral blood. The receptor set was obtained from a human donor in a cohort sampled during active COVID-19.

V and J are TRBV7-2 and TRBJ1-4; D uncertain. The germline V gene encodes CDR1 SGHTA and CDR2 FQGNSA. Between the trimmed V and J ends, which lost 5 bases and 7 bases, there was a span of 11 bases. The CDR3 length is 13 residues. The CDR3, as DNA: TGTGCCAGCAGCGGCGGGCCTTTTGAAAAACTGTTTTTT. As protein: CASSGGPFEKLFF.

V is TRBV6-6 and J is TRBJ2-3; a weak D match, TRBD2 (6 bases). The CDR3 length is 15 residues. Germline CDR1 is MNHNY and CDR2 is SVGAGI (reference sequence). The ends were cut back, 2 bases at V and 3 bases at J, with 12 bases in the middle. DNA of the CDR3: TGTGCCAGCAGTTACGCGGCGGGATGGACAGATACGCAGTATTTT. It codes for CASSYAAGWTDTQYF.

V usage is TRBV15 and J usage is TRBJ2-2, with D hard to call. Germline V lookup: CDR1 LNHNV, CDR2 YYDKDF (reference sequence). The CDR3 contains 12 residues. V was pared by 1 base and J by 8 bases, with 5 bases between. The CDR3 DNA is TGTGCCACCAGCAGAGTTTCGGGGGAGCTGTTTTTT. Its translation: CATSRVSGELFF.

This clone was counted between two and nine times. V gene TRBV7-9 combines with J gene TRBJ2-1; the D gene is possibly TRBD2 (6 bases). The CDR3 consists of 12 residues. Trimming cost V 2 bases and J 12 bases, with 11 bases left between them. Germline CDR1 SEHNR, CDR2 FQNEAQ (reference sequence). CDR3 loop: CASSLSGLTQFF. CDR3 sequence (DNA): TGTGCCAGCAGCTTATCCGGACTAACGCAGTTCTTC.

The chain combines TRBV5-1 with TRBJ2-6, with D tentatively TRBD1 (5 bases). V shed 6 bases and J shed 0 bases, with 16 bases lying between them. From germline, CDR1 is SGHRS and CDR2 YFSETQ. This CDR3 is 17 amino acids long. In nucleotides, the CDR3 is TGCGCCAGCACCCCCCCCCTTACAGGCTCTGGGGCCAACGTCCTGACTTTC. This encodes CASTPPLTGSGANVLTF.

This sequence joins TRBV18 and TRBJ2-5; 8 nucleotides match TRBD1. Per germline, CDR1 KGHSH and CDR2 LQKENI. There are 15 residues in the CDR3. V was pared by 3 bases and J by 0 bases, with 3 bases of the junction left unmatched. The CDR3 sequence: CASSPGQGNQETQYF. CDR3 in DNA: TGTGCCAGCTCACCCGGACAGGGAAACCAAGAGACCCAGTACTTC.

The J gene is TRBJ1-1, the V gene TRBV15; D is undetermined. Germline V gives CDR1 LNHNV, CDR2 YYDKDF (reference sequence). The CDR3 has 15 amino acids. Trimming cost V 1 base and J 4 bases, with 13 bases left between them. The CDR3 sequence is CATSRGREGFTEAFF. The DNA of the CDR3 is TGTGCCACCAGCAGAGGGCGGGAGGGCTTCACTGAAGCTTTCTTT.

V and J are TRBV27 and TRBJ2-3; 8 nucleotides align to TRBD1. The CDR3 runs to 15 residues. From germline, CDR1 is MNHEY and CDR2 SMNVEV (reference sequence). The V segment lost 4 bases and the J segment 4 bases; nucleotides outside the gene matches: 7. The DNA of the CDR3 is TGTGCCAGCAGTTGGCGACAGGGGAAATCAGATACGCAGTATTTT. It translates to CASSWRQGKSDTQYF.

This clone has just a few counts. The chain links TRBV27 to TRBJ2-2; D possibly corresponds to TRBD1 (5 bases). Trimming pared 3 bases from V and 5 bases from J, leaving 16 bases between. The CDR3 has 16 amino acids. CDR1 and CDR2 (germline): MNHEY, SMNVEV (reference sequence). CDR3 sequence: CASSLGTGRRTGELFF. The CDR3 DNA reads TGTGCCAGCAGTTTGGGTACAGGTCGGCGAACCGGGGAGCTGTTTTTT.

The rearrangement joins TRBV5-1 to TRBJ2-1; 7 positions agree with TRBD1. The CDR3 consists of 15 residues. V was pared by 0 bases and J by 4 bases, with 4 bases of the junction left unmatched. In germline, CDR1 is SGHRS, CDR2 YFSETQ. For the CDR3, the DNA is TGCGCCAGCAGCTTGGCGGGACAGACGTACAATGAGCAGTTCTTC. Translated, it gives CASSLAGQTYNEQFF. The full variable domain, its missing parts supplied by reference TRBV5-1 and TRBJ2-1, is KAGVTQTPRYLIKTRGQQVTLSCSPISGHRSVSWYQQTPGQGLQFLFEYFSETQRNKGNFPGRFSGRQFSNSRSEMNVSTLELGDSALYLCASSLAGQTYNEQFFGPGTRLTVL.

V is TRBV7-2 and J is TRBJ1-3; D gene unclear. Germline V gives CDR1 SGHTA, CDR2 FQGNSA. The CDR3 contains 16 residues. V dropped 4 bases and J dropped 0 bases, with 13 bases sitting between them. The CDR3 loop is CASSYNSGVSGNTIYF. CDR3 bases: TGTGCCAGCAGCTACAATTCAGGCGTCTCTGGAAACACCATATATTTT.

The chain links TRBV25-1 to TRBJ2-1, with D tentatively TRBD2 (5 bases). Germline-derived CDR1 and CDR2 are MGHDK and SYGVNS. Trimming removed 4 bases at V and 0 bases at J, with 10 bases between. The CDR3 loop spans 15 amino acids. For the CDR3, the DNA is TGTGCCAGCAGTGTTACTGGAGGCTCCTACAATGAGCAGTTCTTC. Translating it yields CASSVTGGSYNEQFF.

This clone was detected only a few times. The chain uses TRBV9 and TRBJ2-1, with D possibly matching TRBD1 (5 bases). The CDR3 loop spans 13 amino acids. The V end lost 4 bases, the J end lost 4 bases, and 9 bases lay between the germline ends. Germline loops: CDR1 SGDLS, CDR2 YYNGEE. The CDR3 sequence: CASSSQGYNEQFF. DNA of the CDR3: TGTGCCAGCAGCTCCCAGGGTTACAATGAGCAGTTCTTC.

In DNA form, the CDR3 reads TGTGCCAGCAGTTTATCGCCCGAGGCCGGGGAGCTGTTTTTT. Amino acids: CASSLSPEAGELFF. The J gene is TRBJ2-2, the V gene TRBV27; D call uncertain. Germline CDR1 MNHEY, CDR2 SMNVEV (reference sequence). The CDR3 is made up of 14 amino acids. V was cut by 0 bases and J by 6 bases, with 8 bases left in between.

The V gene is TRBV5-1, the J gene TRBJ1-5; D is possibly TRBD1 (6 bases). The CDR3 loop spans 17 amino acids. V was trimmed by 2 bases and J by 3 bases, leaving 18 bases between them. Germline values: CDR1 SGHRS, CDR2 YFSETQ. This chain's CDR3 is CASSFGVIGGVNQPQHF. DNA for the CDR3: TGCGCCAGCAGCTTTGGGGTGATAGGGGGTGTCAATCAGCCCCAGCATTTT. Using reference TRBV5-1 and TRBJ1-5 for the parts outside the CDR3, the full variable domain is KAGVTQTPRYLIKTRGQQVTLSCSPISGHRSVSWYQQTPGQGLQFLFEYFSETQRNKGNFPGRFSGRQFSNSRSEMNVSTLELGDSALYLCASSFGVIGGVNQPQHFGDGTRLSIL.

This clone showed up just a few times. This chain connects TRBV5-5 to TRBJ2-5; D perhaps matches TRBD1 (6 bases). The CDR3 length is 15 residues. Trimming pared 0 bases from V and 1 base from J, leaving 10 bases between. CDR1 is SGHKS, CDR2 YYEKEE, per germline (reference sequence). Written as DNA, the CDR3 is TGTGCCAGCAGCTTGGTTCCGACAGGCCAAGAGACCCAGTACTTC. Its translation is CASSLVPTGQETQYF.

The rearrangement links TRBV7-8 to TRBJ2-7; 10 bases match TRBD2. The ends lost 7 bases at V and 4 bases at J; junction bases unmatched: 7. The CDR3 length is 14 residues. The germline CDR1 and CDR2 sequences are SGHVS and FQNEAQ. CDR3 residues: CASMLAGAGYEQYF. The CDR3 DNA reads as TGTGCCAGCATGCTAGCGGGAGCTGGGTACGAGCAGTACTTC. Supplemented by reference TRBV7-8 and TRBJ2-7, the full variable domain reads GAGVSQSPRYKVAKRGQDVALRCDPISGHVSLFWYQQALGQGPEFLTYFQNEAQLDKSGLPSDRFFAERPEGSVSTLKIQRTQQEDSAVYLCASMLAGAGYEQYFGPGTRLTVT.

The J gene is TRBJ2-1, the V gene TRBV28; 10 positions match TRBD2. V lost 5 bases and J lost 4; bases outside the gene matches: 8. The CDR3 has 16 residues. CDR1 is MDHEN, CDR2 SYDVKM, per germline. CDR3 nucleotide sequence: TGTGCCAGCAGTCCCACACTAGCGGGGAAATACAATGAGCAGTTCTTC. Protein: CASSPTLAGKYNEQFF.

The J gene is TRBJ2-3, the V gene TRBV7-3; D might be TRBD1 (6 bases). The V and J ends lost 0 bases and 0 bases respectively, with 7 bases between them. The CDR3 length is 15 residues. Looked up from germline, CDR1 is SGHTA and CDR2 is FQGTGA. The CDR3 nucleotides are TGTGCCAGCAGCTTAACGGGGGCTAGCACAGATACGCAGTATTTT. This translates into CASSLTGASTDTQYF.

J is TRBJ1-5 and V is TRBV3-1 (or the pseudogene TRBV3-2); the D is unclear. CDR1 is LGHDT, CDR2 YNNKEL, per germline (reference sequence). The CDR3 sequence is 13 residues long. Deletions cut 3 bases from V and 3 bases from J, with 6 bases between. The CDR3: CASSQGLNQPQHF. DNA for the CDR3: TGTGCCAGCAGCCAGGGCCTCAATCAGCCCCAGCATTTT.

The chain joins TRBV4-2 to TRBJ2-5, with 7 bases lining up with TRBD2. This CDR3 has 16 amino acids. The germline V gene encodes CDR1 LGHNA and CDR2 YNFKEQ. With V trimmed by 0 bases and J by 5 bases, 9 bases remained unmatched. The CDR3 is CASSQDHGGSRETQYF. The CDR3 DNA reads TGTGCCAGCAGCCAAGATCACGGCGGGAGCAGGGAGACCCAGTACTTC.

This clone was seen more than once but under ten times. The chain joins TRBV5-1 to TRBJ2-7; 9 nucleotides align to TRBD1. The CDR3 has 16 amino acids. J gave up 2 bases and V 4 bases, and 10 bases lay outside the gene matches. CDR1 is SGHRS and CDR2 is YFSETQ in the germline V gene. In DNA form, the CDR3 reads TGCGCCAGCAGCCTACTGGGACAGGGAGTAACCTACGAGCAGTACTTC. Its protein is CASSLLGQGVTYEQYF.

The chain employs TRBV27 and TRBJ2-3; 7 bases fit TRBD2. The length of the CDR3 is 14 residues. The V gene's germline CDR1 is MNHEY and CDR2 SMNVEV (reference sequence). V lost 5 bases to trimming and J lost 2 bases; unmatched junction nucleotides: 4. The CDR3 spells CASSRGLHTDTQYF. The CDR3 DNA sequence: TGTGCCAGCAGTAGGGGACTACACACAGATACGCAGTATTTT.

The V gene is TRBV28, the J gene TRBJ1-3, with 7 nucleotides matching TRBD1. This CDR3 comprises 15 residues. V was clipped by 2 bases and J by 6 bases; unmatched bases: 7. Germline V gene lookup returns CDR1 MDHEN and CDR2 SYDVKM. The CDR3 DNA sequence: TGTGCCAGCAGTTTAGGGGGACAGCTAACAAACACCATATATTTT. This translates into CASSLGGQLTNTIYF.

CDR3 nucleotide sequence: TGTGCCAGCTCACCACCGGCCCAGGGGGCCGGCGAGCAGTACTTC. Translating gives CASSPPAQGAGEQYF. The genes are TRBV18 and TRBJ2-7; 8 bases match TRBD1. Germline V gene lookup returns CDR1 KGHSH and CDR2 LQKENI. With 0 bases clipped from V and 6 bases from J, the junction kept 7 bases outside the gene matches. This CDR3 has 15 residues.

This clone was observed once. CDR3: CASSKLAGTPSTDTQYF. CDR3 DNA sequence: TGTGCCAGTAGTAAACTAGCGGGAACCCCTAGCACAGATACGCAGTATTTT. The V and J genes are TRBV19 and TRBJ2-3, with TRBD2 matching over 10 bases. Germline V gives CDR1 LNHDA, CDR2 SQIVND (reference sequence). The CDR3 extends over 17 amino acids. V dropped 4 bases and J dropped 0; count of bases not matched to a gene: 7.

The gene calls are TRBV27 and TRBJ1-5; D is undetermined. Trimming pared 5 bases from V and 3 bases from J, leaving 14 bases between. The V gene's germline CDR1 is MNHEY and CDR2 SMNVEV (reference sequence). The CDR3 spans 15 residues. The CDR3: CASSPAGLYNQPQHF. CDR3 in DNA: TGTGCCAGCAGTCCGGCGGGGTTATACAATCAGCCCCAGCATTTT.